Sequencing of this TCR beta chain was carried out in a study of T cells in localized non-small cell lung cancer. General study findings and limits: Only one tumor region was sequenced, so heterogeneity remains possible.

As to this clone: The antigen is not known.

Produced via immunoSEQ multiplex PCR; TCRdb's table is partial and in-frame only. The data contain tens of thousands of clones, roughly 90% of them singletons. This CDR3 contains 17 residues. Germline CDR1 is KGHSH and CDR2 is LQKENI. V was cut by 5 bases and J by 0 bases, with 19 bases left in between. The genes are TRBV18 and TRBJ1-2; the D gene is possibly TRBD1 (5 bases). The specimen was peripheral blood mononuclear cells, collected before any cancer treatment. This clonotype originated in a male donor at least 60 years old with stage II lung adenocarcinoma. CDR3 region: CASSSGTDLFTNYGYTF. Written as DNA, the CDR3 is TGTGCCAGCTCATCCGGGACTGACCTCTTTACTAACTATGGCTACACCTTC.